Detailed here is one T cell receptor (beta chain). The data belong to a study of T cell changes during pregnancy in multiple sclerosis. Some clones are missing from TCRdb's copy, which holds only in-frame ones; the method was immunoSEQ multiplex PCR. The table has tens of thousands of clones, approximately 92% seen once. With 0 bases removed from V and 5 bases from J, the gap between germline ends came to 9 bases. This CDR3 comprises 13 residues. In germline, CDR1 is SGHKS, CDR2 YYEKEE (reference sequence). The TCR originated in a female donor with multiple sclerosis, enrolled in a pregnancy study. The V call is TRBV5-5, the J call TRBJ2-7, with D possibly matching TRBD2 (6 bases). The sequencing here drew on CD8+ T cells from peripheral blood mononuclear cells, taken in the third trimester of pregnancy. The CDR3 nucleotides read TGTGCCAGCAGCTTGGGCGGGGTGGACGAGCAGTACTTC. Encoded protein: CASSLGGVDEQYF.